This section outlines one T cell receptor (beta chain) sequence together with its context. Its specificity is not known. Germline lookup yields CDR1 MNHNS and CDR2 SASEGT. CDR3 length equals 13 residues. V lost 6 bases and J lost 3, with 11 bases in between. This record comes from a study of a mutant IDH1 vaccine in newly diagnosed glioma. Background on the study: Following radiotherapy alone, or alongside temozolomide cycles, vaccination was started after an interval of 4-6 weeks. Patients previously underwent radiotherapy, temozolomide, or both, and most underwent both.

This sample's time point: week 23, last vaccination. In the vaccine, a single dose held 300 ug of the mutant IDH1 20-mer peptide, along with topical imiquimod. Findings and limits, study-wide: Shifts in the top peripheral T cell clonotypes seemed unrelated to pseudoprogression. Patients showed vaccine-induced immune responses at a rate of 93.3%.

Generated by immunoSEQ multiplex PCR, the TCRdb table keeps only in-frame clones and is missing some. The profile shows roughly 76,000 clones, approximately 85% of them singletons. The chain links TRBV6-1 to TRBJ1-2; no reliable D call. This receptor was taken from a man aged 25-40 years with glioma. Some clones in this sample may be carry-over from other donors' samples. The sequencing here drew on PBMCs, taken from a glioma patient whose treatment included an IDH1 peptide vaccine. CDR3 amino acids: CASRQDGYYGYTF. Written as DNA, the CDR3 is TGTGCCAGCAGACAAGACGGGTACTATGGCTACACCTTC.